This entry lists 6 T cell receptor beta chains sequenced from one sample in a study of blood T cell repertoires in COVID-19. Produced via immunoSEQ multiplex PCR; TCRdb's table is partial and in-frame only. The sample includes approximately 180,000 clones, approximately 81% of them seen just once. Sequencing was carried out using peripheral blood. Receptor source: a person in their 70s with COVID-19, enrolled during active disease.

The chain carries TRBV6-5 and TRBJ1-1; 9 bases fit TRBD1. The CDR3 length is 14 residues. The V and J ends lost 7 bases and 1 base, in that order; junction bases with no gene match: 4. Germline-derived CDR1 and CDR2 are MNHEY and SVGAGI. Written as DNA, the CDR3 is TGTGCCAGCACCCCGACAGGGGGGAACACTGAAGCTTTCTTT. Translated: CASTPTGGNTEAFF.

This chain joins TRBV29-1 and TRBJ1-4, with D possibly TRBD1 on 5 matching bases. V lost 7 bases to trimming and J lost 5 bases, with 23 bases between them. This CDR3 region has 16 residues. Germline-derived CDR1 and CDR2 are SQVTM and ANQGSEA. The CDR3 here is CSARVGGGEKNEKLFF. In DNA form, the CDR3 reads TGCAGCGCCAGAGTCGGGGGTGGGGAGAAAAATGAAAAACTGTTTTTT.

The chain recombines TRBV25-1 with TRBJ2-4; perhaps TRBD1 as D (6 bases). Germline V gives CDR1 MGHDK, CDR2 SYGVNS. Trimming cost V 3 bases and J 3 bases, with 12 bases left between them. The CDR3 extends over 15 amino acids. CDR3 residues: CASSDHREDKNIQYF. The CDR3 region has the DNA TGTGCCAGCAGTGACCACAGGGAAGACAAAAACATTCAGTACTTC.

The rearrangement uses TRBV29-1 and TRBJ2-2; a possible D gene is TRBD2 (5 bases). The length of the CDR3 is 14 residues. CDR1 is SQVTM and CDR2 is ANQGSEA in the germline V gene. Deletions cut 0 bases from V and 4 bases from J, with 9 bases between. The chain's CDR3 is CSVEDHRGTGELFF. DNA for the CDR3: TGCAGCGTTGAAGATCACCGGGGCACCGGGGAGCTGTTTTTT.

The chain couples TRBV7-8 to TRBJ2-1; no clear D gene. The germline gives CDR1 SGHVS, CDR2 FQNEAQ. The CDR3 is 14 residues long. The ends were cut back, 2 bases at V and 7 bases at J, with 12 bases in the middle. CDR3 sequence (DNA): TGTGCCAGCAGCTTATCGCACAGCTCAAATGAGCAGTTCTTC. The encoded protein is CASSLSHSSNEQFF. Based on the CDR3 plus reference TRBV7-8 and TRBJ2-1, the full variable domain is GAGVSQSPRYKVAKRGQDVALRCDPISGHVSLFWYQQALGQGPEFLTYFQNEAQLDKSGLPSDRFFAERPEGSVSTLKIQRTQQEDSAVYLCASSLSHSSNEQFFGPGTRLTVL.

J is TRBJ2-2 and V is TRBV7-9; 8 bases agree with TRBD1. The CDR3 is 16 amino acids. The V gene end was trimmed by 5 bases and the J gene end by 6 bases; junction bases not matched to a gene: 11. The germline gives CDR1 SEHNR, CDR2 FQNEAQ (reference sequence). This CDR3 reads CASSRPRGRNPGELFF. DNA for the CDR3: TGTGCCAGCAGCCGGCCCAGGGGGCGGAATCCCGGGGAGCTGTTTTTT.